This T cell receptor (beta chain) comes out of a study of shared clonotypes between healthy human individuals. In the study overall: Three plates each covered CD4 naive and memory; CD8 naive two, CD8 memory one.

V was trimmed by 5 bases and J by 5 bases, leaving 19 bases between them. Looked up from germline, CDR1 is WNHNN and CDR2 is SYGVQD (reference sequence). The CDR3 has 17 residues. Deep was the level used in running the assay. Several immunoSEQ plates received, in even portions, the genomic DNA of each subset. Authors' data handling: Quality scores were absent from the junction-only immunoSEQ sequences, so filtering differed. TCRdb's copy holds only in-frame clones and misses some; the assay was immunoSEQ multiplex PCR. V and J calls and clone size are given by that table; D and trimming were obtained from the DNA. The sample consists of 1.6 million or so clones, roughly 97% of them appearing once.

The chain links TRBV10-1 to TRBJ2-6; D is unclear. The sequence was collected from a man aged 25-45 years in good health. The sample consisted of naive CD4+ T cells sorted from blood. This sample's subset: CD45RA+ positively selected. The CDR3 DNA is TGCGCCAGCAGTATCTGTTACGCACAAAGTCGGGCCAACGTCCTGACTTTC. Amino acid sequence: CASSICYAQSRANVLTF.